A selection of T cell receptor beta chains follows, all from one sample in a study of radiation and T cells in renal cell carcinoma. Some clones are missing from TCRdb's copy, which holds only in-frame ones; the method was immunoSEQ multiplex PCR. The data hold 130,000 to 150,000 clones, with roughly 90% observed a single time. Sequenced material: blood, taken from a patient whose treatment included radiotherapy and nephrectomy. Receptors were obtained from a woman aged 50 to 60 with renal cell carcinoma. The CDR3 runs from the conserved cysteine through the conserved F or W.

V | CDR3
TRBV9 | CASSGVVAGGFNEQFF
TRBV9 | CASSLGGTLDEKLFF
TRBV4-3 | CASSQDRGDRQPQHF
TRBV5-1 | CASSFSSGSGGDTQYF
TRBV4-2 | CASSRSGTGEQETQYF
TRBV18 | CASSLGWQGSIPYGYTF
TRBV28 | CASSSTQGRYETQYF
TRBV7-9 | CASSLTGNQPQHF
TRBV5-4 | CASSLDGYTYEQYF
TRBV28 | CASSFGGEQYF
TRBV28 | CASSRDRAAYEQYF
TRBV5-4 | CASRWGGSVEQFF
TRBV16 | CASSRKTENYGYTF
TRBV10-1 | CASSESFDGQPQHF
TRBV27 | CASTSQGGRNYGYTF
TRBV5-1 | CASSLSAFGNVDTQYF
TRBV9 | CASSSGRETQYF
TRBV7-2 | CASSFRMGDGYTF
TRBV30 | CACGPGQGIEKLFF
TRBV6-5 | CASSFDRGNQPQHF
TRBV7-3 | CASSLQGDNEQFF
TRBV23-1 | CASSQAGTGGGQPQHF
TRBV6-1 | CASSGRGASGETQYF
TRBV9 | CASSAGTGPYEQYF
TRBV7-2 | CASSSGTAERPQHF
TRBV5-6 | CASQNWGGNQPQHF
TRBV12-5 | CASGFPNQAFF
TRBV10-3 | CAISMGQGVADTQYF
TRBV25-1 | CASSGWADQETQYF
TRBV9 | CASSVSPQLGDTQYF
TRBV5-4 | CASSARGGASYEQYF
TRBV4-1 | CASSPRPRDVGTEAFF
TRBV7-2 | CASSPQGDQPQHF
TRBV19 | CASRTARGRNTEAFF
TRBV5-4 | CASSLSGTVNTEAFF
TRBV19 | CASSGRGHSIEETQYF
TRBV28 | CASRGTGSNQPQHF
TRBV2 | CASSERGRQPQHF
TRBV9 | CASSSSGGNQPQHF
TRBV6-5 | CASSYSSHVRGYTF
TRBV7-9 | CASSLELSEQYF
TRBV5-1 | CASSLGGSQETQYF
TRBV28 | CASSLTHRGPTYF
TRBV9 | CALSKRRKLFF
TRBV6-4 | CASSFTTDTNTGELFF
TRBV6-1 | CASSEQTGQGHNEQFF
TRBV5-4 | CASSYTGLTEAFF
TRBV7-9 | CASRVGADRASGNTIYF
TRBV19 | CASSILAGVGGEQYF
TRBV7-9 | CASSPGASTETQYF
TRBV2 | CASRGLAGVYEQYF
TRBV6-1 | CASRWTAEDYGYTF
TRBV4-3 | CASSQDLAGGGYTF